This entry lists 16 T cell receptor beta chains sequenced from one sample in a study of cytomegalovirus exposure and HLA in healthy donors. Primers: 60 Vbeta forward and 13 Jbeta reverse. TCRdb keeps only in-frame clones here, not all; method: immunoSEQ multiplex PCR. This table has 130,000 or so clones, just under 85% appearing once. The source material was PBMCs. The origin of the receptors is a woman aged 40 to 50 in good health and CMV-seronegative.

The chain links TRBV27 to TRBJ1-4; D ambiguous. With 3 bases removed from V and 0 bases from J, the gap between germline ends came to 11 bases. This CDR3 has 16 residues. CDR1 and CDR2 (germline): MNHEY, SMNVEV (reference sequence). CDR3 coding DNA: TGTGCCAGCAGTTTCCTTAGAGCAACAACTAATGAAAAACTGTTTTTT. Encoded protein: CASSFLRATTNEKLFF.

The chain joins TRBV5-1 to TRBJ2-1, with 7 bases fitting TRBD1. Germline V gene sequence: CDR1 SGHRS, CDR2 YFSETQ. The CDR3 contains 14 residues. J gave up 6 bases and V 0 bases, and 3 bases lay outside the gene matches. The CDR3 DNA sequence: TGCGCCAGCAGCTTGGTGAAGGGGGCCAATGAGCAGTTCTTC. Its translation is CASSLVKGANEQFF.

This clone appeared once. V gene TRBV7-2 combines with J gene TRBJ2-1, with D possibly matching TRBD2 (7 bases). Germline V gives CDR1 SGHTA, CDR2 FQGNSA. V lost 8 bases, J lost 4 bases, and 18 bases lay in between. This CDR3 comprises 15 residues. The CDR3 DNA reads TGTGCCAGCCTGTTAAGGGGGGGGACGTACAATGAGCAGTTCTTC. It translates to CASLLRGGTYNEQFF.

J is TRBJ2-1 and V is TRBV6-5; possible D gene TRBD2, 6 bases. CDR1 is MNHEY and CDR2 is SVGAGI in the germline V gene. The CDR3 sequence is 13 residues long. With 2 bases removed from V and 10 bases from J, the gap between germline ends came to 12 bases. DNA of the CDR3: TGTGCCAGCAGTTACGGGGAGGCATGGGAGCAGTTCTTC. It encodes CASSYGEAWEQFF.

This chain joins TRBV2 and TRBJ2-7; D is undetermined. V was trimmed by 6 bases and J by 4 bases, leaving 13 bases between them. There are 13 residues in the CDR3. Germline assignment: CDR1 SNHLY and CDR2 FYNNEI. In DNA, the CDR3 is TGTGCCAGCAGGGTTAGCCACGGGTACGAGCAGTACTTC. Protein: CASRVSHGYEQYF.

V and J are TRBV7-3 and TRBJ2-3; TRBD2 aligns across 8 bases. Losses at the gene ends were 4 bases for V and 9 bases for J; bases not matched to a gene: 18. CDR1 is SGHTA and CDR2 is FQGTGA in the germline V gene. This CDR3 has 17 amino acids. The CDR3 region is CASSSRDGRGGLGTQYF. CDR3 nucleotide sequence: TGTGCCAGCAGCTCCCGAGACGGGAGGGGTGGGTTGGGGACGCAGTATTTT. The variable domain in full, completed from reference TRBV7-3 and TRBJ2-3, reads GAGVSQTPSNKVTEKGKYVELRCDPISGHTALYWYRQSLGQGPEFLIYFQGTGAADDSGLPNDRFFAVRPEGSVSTLKIQRTERGDSAVYLCASSSRDGRGGLGTQYFGPGTRLTVL.

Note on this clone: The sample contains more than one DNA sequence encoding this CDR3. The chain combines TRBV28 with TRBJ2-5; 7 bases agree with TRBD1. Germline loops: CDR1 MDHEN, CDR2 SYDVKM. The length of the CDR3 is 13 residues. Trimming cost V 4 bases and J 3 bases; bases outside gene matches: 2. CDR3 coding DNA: TGTGCCAGCAGTTGGGACAGAGAAGAGACCCAGTACTTC. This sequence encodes CASSWDREETQYF.

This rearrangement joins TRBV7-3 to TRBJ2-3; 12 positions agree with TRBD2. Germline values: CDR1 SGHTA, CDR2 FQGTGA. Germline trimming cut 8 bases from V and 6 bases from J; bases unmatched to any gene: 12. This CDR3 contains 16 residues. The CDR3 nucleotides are TGTGCCAGCGGCTCATCGACTAGCGGGAGATTCGATACGCAGTATTTT. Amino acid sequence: CASGSSTSGRFDTQYF.

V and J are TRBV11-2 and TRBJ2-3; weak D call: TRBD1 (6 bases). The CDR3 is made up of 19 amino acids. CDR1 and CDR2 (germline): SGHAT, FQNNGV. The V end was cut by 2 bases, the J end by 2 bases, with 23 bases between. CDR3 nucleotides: TGTGCCAGCAGCTTACCTCTACAGGGAGCTTCAATTGACACAGATACGCAGTATTTT. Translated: CASSLPLQGASIDTDTQYF.

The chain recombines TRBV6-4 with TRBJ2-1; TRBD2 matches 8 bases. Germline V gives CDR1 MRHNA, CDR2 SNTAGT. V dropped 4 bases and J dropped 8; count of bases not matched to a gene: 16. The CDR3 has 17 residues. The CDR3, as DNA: TGTGCCAGCAGTGCTGGACTAGGGAAGCGGGAGACGGATGAGCAGTTCTTC. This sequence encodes CASSAGLGKRETDEQFF.

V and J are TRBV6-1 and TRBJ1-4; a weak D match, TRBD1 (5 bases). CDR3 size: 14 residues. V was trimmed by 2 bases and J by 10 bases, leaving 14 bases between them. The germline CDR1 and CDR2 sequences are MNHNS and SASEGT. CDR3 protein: CASSERGSEGKLFF. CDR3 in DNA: TGTGCCAGCAGTGAACGGGGGTCAGAGGGAAAACTGTTTTTT.

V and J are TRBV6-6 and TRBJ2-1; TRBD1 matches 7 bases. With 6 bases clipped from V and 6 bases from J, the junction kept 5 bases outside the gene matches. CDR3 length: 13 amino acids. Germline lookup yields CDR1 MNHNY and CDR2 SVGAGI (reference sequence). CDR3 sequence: CASRKDRSNEQFF. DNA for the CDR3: TGTGCCAGCAGAAAGGACAGGAGCAATGAGCAGTTCTTC.

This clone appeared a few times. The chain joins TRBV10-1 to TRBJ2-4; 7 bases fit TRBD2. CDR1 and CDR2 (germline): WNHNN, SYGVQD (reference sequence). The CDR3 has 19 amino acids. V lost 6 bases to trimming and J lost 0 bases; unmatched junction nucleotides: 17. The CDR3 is CASRRAGPGGALAKNIQYF. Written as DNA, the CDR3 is TGCGCCAGCAGGCGAGCGGGGCCTGGTGGGGCACTAGCCAAAAACATTCAGTACTTC.

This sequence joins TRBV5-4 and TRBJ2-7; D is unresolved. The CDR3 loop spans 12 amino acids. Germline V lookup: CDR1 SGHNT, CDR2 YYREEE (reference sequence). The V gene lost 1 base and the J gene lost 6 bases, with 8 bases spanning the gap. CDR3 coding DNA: TGTGCCAGCAGCTTGCTAGTTGGCGAGCAGTACTTC. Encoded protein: CASSLLVGEQYF. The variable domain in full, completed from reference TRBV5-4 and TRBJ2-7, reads ETGVTQSPTHLIKTRGQQVTLRCSSQSGHNTVSWYQQALGQGPQFIFQYYREEENGRGNFPPRFSGLQFPNYSSELNVNALELDDSALYLCASSLLVGEQYFGPGTRLTVT.

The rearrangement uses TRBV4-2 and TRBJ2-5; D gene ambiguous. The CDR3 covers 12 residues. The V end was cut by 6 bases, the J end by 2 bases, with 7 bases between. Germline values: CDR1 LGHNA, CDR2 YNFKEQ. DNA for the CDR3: TGTGCCAGCAGTAGAGAACAAGAGACCCAGTACTTC. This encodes CASSREQETQYF.

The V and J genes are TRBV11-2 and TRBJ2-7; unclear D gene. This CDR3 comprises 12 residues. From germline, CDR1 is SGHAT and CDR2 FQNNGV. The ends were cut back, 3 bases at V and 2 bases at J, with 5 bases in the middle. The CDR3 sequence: CASSFQTYEQYF. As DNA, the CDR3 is TGTGCCAGCAGCTTCCAGACCTACGAGCAGTACTTC.